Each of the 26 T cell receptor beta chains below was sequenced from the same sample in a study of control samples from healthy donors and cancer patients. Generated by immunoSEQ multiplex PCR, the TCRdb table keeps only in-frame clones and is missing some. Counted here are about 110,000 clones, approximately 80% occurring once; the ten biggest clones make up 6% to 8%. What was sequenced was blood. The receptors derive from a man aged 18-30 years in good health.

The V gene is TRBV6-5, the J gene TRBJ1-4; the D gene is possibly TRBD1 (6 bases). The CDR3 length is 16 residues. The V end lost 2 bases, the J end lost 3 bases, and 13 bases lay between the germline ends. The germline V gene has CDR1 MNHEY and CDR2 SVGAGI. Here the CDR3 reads CASSYARGMANEKLFF. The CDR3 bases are TGTGCCAGCAGTTACGCCAGGGGCATGGCTAATGAAAAACTGTTTTTT.

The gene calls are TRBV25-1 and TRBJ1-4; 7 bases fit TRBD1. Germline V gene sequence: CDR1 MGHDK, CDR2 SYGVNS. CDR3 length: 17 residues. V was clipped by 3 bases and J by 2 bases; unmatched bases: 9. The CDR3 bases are TGTGCCAGCAGTGAGAGGGGGGGAGGGGGCACTAATGAAAAACTGTTTTTT. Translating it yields CASSERGGGGTNEKLFF.

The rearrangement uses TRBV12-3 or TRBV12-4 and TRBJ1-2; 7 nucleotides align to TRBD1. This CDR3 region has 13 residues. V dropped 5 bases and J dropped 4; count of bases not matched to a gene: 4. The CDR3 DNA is TGTGCCAGCAGTCCGGGACAGCCCTATGGCTACACCTTC. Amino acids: CASSPGQPYGYTF.

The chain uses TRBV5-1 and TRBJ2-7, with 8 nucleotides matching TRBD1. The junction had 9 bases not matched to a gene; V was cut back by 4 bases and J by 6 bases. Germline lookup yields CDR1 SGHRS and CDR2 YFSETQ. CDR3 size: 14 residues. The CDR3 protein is CASSAGTGNIEQYV. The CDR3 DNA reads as TGCGCCAGCAGCGCAGGGACAGGAAATATCGAGCAGTACGTC.

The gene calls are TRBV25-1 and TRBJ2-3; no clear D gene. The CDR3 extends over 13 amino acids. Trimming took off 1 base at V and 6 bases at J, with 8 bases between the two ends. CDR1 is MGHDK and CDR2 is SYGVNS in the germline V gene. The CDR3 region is CASSESGEDTQYF. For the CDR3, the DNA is TGTGCCAGCAGTGAATCTGGAGAGGATACGCAGTATTTT.

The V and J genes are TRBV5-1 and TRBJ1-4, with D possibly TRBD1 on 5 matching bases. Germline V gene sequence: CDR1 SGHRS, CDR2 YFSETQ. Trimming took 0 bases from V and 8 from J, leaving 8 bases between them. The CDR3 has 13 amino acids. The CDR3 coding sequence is TGCGCCAGCAGCTTGGACAGGCGGGAAAAACTGTTTTTT. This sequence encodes CASSLDRREKLFF.

For the CDR3, the DNA is TGTGCCAGCAGCCGGCAACAGGGGGCCGGTCAGCCCCAGCATTTT. Translation: CASSRQQGAGQPQHF. The chain links TRBV3-1 (or the pseudogene TRBV3-2) to TRBJ1-5, with 9 bases that match TRBD1. This CDR3 contains 15 residues. J was trimmed by 6 bases and V by 4 bases; bases with no gene match: 7. Germline V gene data show CDR1 as LGHDT and CDR2 as YNNKEL (reference sequence).

CDR3 residues: CASSTTSGVHNEQFF. Written as DNA, the CDR3 is TGCGCCAGCAGCACAACTAGCGGGGTCCACAATGAGCAGTTCTTC. V gene TRBV5-1 combines with J gene TRBJ2-1; 10 bases are a match to TRBD2. V lost 4 bases to trimming and J lost 5 bases; unmatched junction nucleotides: 6. The germline V gene has CDR1 SGHRS and CDR2 YFSETQ. This CDR3 is 15 amino acids long.

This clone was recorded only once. This CDR3 reads CATSDSTRPDSNQPQHF. Written as DNA, the CDR3 is TGTGCCACCAGTGATTCTACTCGGCCTGACTCTAATCAGCCCCAGCATTTT. This sequence joins TRBV24-1 and TRBJ1-5; D not certain. The germline V gene has CDR1 KGHDR and CDR2 SFDVKD. The V gene lost 2 bases and the J gene lost 4 bases, with 17 bases spanning the gap. The CDR3 length is 17 residues.

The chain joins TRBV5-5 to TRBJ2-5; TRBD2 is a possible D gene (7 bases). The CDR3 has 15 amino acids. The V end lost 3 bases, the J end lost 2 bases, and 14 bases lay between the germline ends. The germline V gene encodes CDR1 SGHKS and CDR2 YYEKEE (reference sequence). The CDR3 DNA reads TGTGCCAGCAGCTGGACGGGGGGCCCACAAGAGACCCAGTACTTC. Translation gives CASSWTGGPQETQYF.

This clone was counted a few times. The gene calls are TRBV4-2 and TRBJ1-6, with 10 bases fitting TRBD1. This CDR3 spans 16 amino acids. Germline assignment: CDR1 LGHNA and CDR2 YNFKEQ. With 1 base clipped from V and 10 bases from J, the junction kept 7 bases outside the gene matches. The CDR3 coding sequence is TGTGCCAGCAGCCAAGTCAAGACAGGGGGCCAGTCACCCCTCCACTTT. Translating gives CASSQVKTGGQSPLHF.

The chain's CDR3 is CASSLNFGAGENTEAFF. The CDR3 DNA reads TGTGCCAGCAGTTTAAATTTCGGGGCGGGCGAGAACACTGAAGCTTTCTTT. The rearrangement links TRBV28 to TRBJ1-1; tentative D call: TRBD1 (5 bases). CDR3 size: 17 residues. V shed 2 bases and J shed 1 base, with 17 bases lying between them. The germline V gene has CDR1 MDHEN and CDR2 SYDVKM.

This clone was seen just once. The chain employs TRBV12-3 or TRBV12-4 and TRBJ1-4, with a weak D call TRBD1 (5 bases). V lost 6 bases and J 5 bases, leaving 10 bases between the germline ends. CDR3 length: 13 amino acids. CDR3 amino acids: CASRGRQNEKLFF. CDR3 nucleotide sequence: TGTGCCAGCAGGGGTAGACAGAATGAAAAACTGTTTTTT.

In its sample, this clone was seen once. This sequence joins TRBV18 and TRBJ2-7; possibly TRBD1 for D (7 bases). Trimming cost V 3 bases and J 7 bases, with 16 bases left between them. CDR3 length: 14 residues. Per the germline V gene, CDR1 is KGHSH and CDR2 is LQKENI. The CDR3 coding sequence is TGTGCCAGCTCACCGGCCAGGGGGGAAAGGGAGCAGTACTTC. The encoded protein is CASSPARGEREQYF. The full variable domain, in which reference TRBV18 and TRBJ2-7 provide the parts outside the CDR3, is NAGVMQNPRHLVRRRGQEARLRCSPMKGHSHVYWYRQLPEEGLKFMVYLQKENIIDESGMPKERFSAEFPKEGPSILRIQQVVRGDSAAYFCASSPARGEREQYFGPGTRLTVT.

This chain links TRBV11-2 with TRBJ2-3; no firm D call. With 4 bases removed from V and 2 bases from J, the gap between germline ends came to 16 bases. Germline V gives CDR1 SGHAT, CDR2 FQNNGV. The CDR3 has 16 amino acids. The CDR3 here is CASSSQAVLPTDTQYF. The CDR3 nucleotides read TGTGCCAGCAGCTCGCAGGCAGTACTACCCACAGATACGCAGTATTTT.

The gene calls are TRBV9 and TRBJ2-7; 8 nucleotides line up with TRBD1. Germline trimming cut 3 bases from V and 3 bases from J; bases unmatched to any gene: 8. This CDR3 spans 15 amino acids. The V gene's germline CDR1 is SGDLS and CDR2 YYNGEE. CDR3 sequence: CASSASGTGIYEQYF. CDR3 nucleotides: TGTGCCAGCAGCGCTTCCGGGACAGGTATCTACGAGCAGTACTTC.

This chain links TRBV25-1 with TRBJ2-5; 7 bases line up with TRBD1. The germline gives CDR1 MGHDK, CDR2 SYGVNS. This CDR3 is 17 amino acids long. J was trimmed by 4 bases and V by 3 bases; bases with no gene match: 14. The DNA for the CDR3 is TGTGCCAGCAGTGACCGCCCTGGACGCTCAGGGGGAGAGACCCAGTACTTC. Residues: CASSDRPGRSGGETQYF.

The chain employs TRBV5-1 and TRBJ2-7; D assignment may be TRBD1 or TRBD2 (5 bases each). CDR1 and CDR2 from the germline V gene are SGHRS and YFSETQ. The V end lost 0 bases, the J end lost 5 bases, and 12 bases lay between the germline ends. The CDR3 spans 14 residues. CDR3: CASSLGGVEDEQYV. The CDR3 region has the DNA TGCGCCAGCAGCTTGGGAGGGGTCGAGGACGAGCAGTACGTC.

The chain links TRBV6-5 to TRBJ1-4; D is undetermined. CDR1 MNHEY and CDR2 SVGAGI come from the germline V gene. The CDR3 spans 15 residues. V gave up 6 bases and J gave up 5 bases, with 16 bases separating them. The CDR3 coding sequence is TGTGCCAGCAGGAGGGAGTTCGCGGAGAATGAAAAACTGTTTTTT. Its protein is CASRREFAENEKLFF.

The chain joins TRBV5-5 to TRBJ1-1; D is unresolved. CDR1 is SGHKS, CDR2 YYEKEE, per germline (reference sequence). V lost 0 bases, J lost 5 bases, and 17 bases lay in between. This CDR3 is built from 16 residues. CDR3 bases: TGTGCCAGCAGCTTGGTGCCGTGGGCTGGAGGAACTGAAGCTTTCTTT. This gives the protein CASSLVPWAGGTEAFF.

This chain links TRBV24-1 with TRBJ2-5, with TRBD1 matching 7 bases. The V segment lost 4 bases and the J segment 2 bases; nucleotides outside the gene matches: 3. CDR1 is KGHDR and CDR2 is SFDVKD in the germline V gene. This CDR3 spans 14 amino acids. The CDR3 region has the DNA TGTGCCACCAGTGACGGACAGGTACAAGAGACCCAGTACTTC. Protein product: CATSDGQVQETQYF.

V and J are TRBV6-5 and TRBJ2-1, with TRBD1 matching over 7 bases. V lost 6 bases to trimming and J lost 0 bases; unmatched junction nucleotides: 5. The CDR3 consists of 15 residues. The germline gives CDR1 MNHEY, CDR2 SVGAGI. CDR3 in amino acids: CASRNPGGSYNEQFF. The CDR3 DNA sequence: TGTGCCAGCAGGAACCCAGGGGGCTCCTACAATGAGCAGTTCTTC.

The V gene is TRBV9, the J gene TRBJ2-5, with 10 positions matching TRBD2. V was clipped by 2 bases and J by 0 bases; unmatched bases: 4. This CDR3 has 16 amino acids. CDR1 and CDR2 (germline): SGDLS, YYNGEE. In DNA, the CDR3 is TGTGCCAGCAGCGTTGGACTAGCGGCGTACCAAGAGACCCAGTACTTC. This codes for CASSVGLAAYQETQYF. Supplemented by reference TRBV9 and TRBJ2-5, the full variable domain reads DSGVTQTPKHLITATGQRVTLRCSPRSGDLSVYWYQQSLDQGLQFLIQYYNGEERAKGNILERFSAQQFPDLHSELNLSSLELGDSALYFCASSVGLAAYQETQYFGPGTRLLVL.

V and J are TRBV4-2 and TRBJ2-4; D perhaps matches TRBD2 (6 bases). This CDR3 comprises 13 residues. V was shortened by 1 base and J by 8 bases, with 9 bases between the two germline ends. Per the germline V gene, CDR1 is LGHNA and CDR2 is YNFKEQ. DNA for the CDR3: TGTGCCAGCAGCCAAGTGGGGGGAGACATTCAGTACTTC. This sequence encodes CASSQVGGDIQYF.

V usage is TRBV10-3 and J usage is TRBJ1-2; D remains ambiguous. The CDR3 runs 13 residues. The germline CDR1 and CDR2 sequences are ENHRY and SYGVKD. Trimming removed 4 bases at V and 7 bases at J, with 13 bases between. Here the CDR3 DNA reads TGTGCCATCAGTGTTAGCGGAGAGGGTGGCTACACCTTC. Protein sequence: CAISVSGEGGYTF.

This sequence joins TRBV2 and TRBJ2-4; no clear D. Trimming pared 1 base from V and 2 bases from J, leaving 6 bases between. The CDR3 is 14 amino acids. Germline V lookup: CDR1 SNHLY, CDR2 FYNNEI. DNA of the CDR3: TGTGCCAGCAGTGAAGGAGTGTCCAAAAACATTCAGTACTTC. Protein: CASSEGVSKNIQYF.